These T cell receptor beta chains were read from a single sample in a study of T cell repertoires in cytomegalovirus infection. Which antigens these TCRs recognize remains unknown. TCRdb analysed the reads with MiXCR anew, one entry per CDR3 protein. The sample lists about 770,000 distinct CDR3 sequences; under 35% were seen once. The material was cultured CD8+ T cells from PBMCs, obtained from culture after CMV antigen stimulation. Source of these receptors: a human donor in good health (CMV status not recorded). Some clones in this sample may be carry-over from other donors' samples. The CDR3 runs from the conserved cysteine through the conserved F or W. The D gene is left open where the match is weak. Size values are once, few and many counts, or a class for expanded clones, and some rows have none.

clone_size,d_call,j_call,v_call,cdr3_nt,cdr3_aa
NA,TRBD2,TRBJ2-5,TRBV20-1,TGCAGTGCTAATAGCGGGGGGGTAGCGGAGACCCAGTACTTC,CSANSGGVAETQYF
NA,NA,TRBJ1-1,TRBV12-3/TRBV12-4,TGTGCCACCAAACACGGGGGCCAGAGAAGGGCTGAAGCTTTCTTT,CATKHGGQRRAEAFF
few,TRBD1,TRBJ2-1,TRBV27,TGTGCCAGCAGTTTTAGGGGGCCCTCCTACAATGAGCAGTTCTTC,CASSFRGPSYNEQFF
NA,NA,TRBJ1-6,TRBV7-2,TGTGCCAGCAGCTTTGCCACATATAATTCACCCCTCCACTTT,CASSFATYNSPLHF
NA,TRBD1,TRBJ1-2,TRBV15,TGTGCCACCAGCAGAGAGAGGGGGCCCAAGAGGTACACCTTC,CATSRERGPKRYTF
few,NA,TRBJ2-1,TRBV7-6,TGTGCCAGCAGCTCCGGGACGGGGAACGGTGAGCAGTTCTTC,CASSSGTGNGEQFF
few,TRBD1,TRBJ2-7,TRBV7-6,TGTGCCAGCAGCCCTTGGACAGGGGGCGCGTCCGAGCAGTACTTC,CASSPWTGGASEQYF
NA,NA,TRBJ1-1,TRBV4-1,TGCGCCAGCACCGCTGGGGGCGCCCGGACTGAAGCTTTCTTT,CASTAGGARTEAFF
NA,TRBD2,TRBJ2-7,TRBV15,TGTGCCACCAGCAGAGACGGACTAGCGCTCGGGGAGCAGTACTTC,CATSRDGLALGEQYF
once,NA,TRBJ1-1,TRBV6-2/TRBV6-3,TGTGCCAGCAGTTACTCGTTCGCAGGGAGGGATGAGAACACTGAAGCTTTCTTT,CASSYSFAGRDENTEAFF
many,NA,TRBJ1-1,TRBV12-3/TRBV12-4,TGTGCCAGCAGTTTGTGGGGTGACACTGAAGCTTTCTTT,CASSLWGDTEAFF
NA,NA,TRBJ1-1,TRBV5-5,TGTGCCAGCAGCCCCCCCCCCGCACAGATGAACACTGAAGCTTTCTTT,CASSPPPAQMNTEAFF
once,NA,TRBJ2-7,TRBV27,TGTGCCAGCAGTTTTGAGAGGTACTACGAGCAGTACTTC,CASSFERYYEQYF
NA,TRBD2,TRBJ2-1,TRBV4-1,TGCGCCAGCAGCCAAGGGGTGGCTAGCGGGGGGGCCGGGTTCTCCTACAATGAGCAGTTCTTC,CASSQGVASGGAGFSYNEQFF
NA,NA,TRBJ2-1,TRBV2,TGTGCCAGGACAAGCCGAGACAGCTACAATGAGCAGTTCTTC,CARTSRDSYNEQFF
NA,TRBD1,TRBJ1-6,TRBV2,TGTGCCAGCAGCCCGGGACAGGATAATTCACCCCTCCACTTT,CASSPGQDNSPLHF
NA,NA,TRBJ2-5,TRBV4-2,TGTGCCAGCAGCCAAGTAATCGGAGGGGCTCATGAGGAAGAGACCCAGTACTTC,CASSQVIGGAHEEETQYF
NA,TRBD2,TRBJ2-3,TRBV27,TGTGCCAGCAGCCCTGCGGGGCGGGGGGTCCCCCTCCATACGCAGTATTTT,CASSPAGRGVPLHTQYF
many,NA,TRBJ1-3,TRBV7-9,TGTGCCAGCAGCTTAGATCCCGGAAACACCATATATTTT,CASSLDPGNTIYF
once,NA,TRBJ2-5,TRBV4-1,TGCGCCAGCAGCCTTTTCGGACAGCCATCTGTAGAGACCCAGTACTTC,CASSLFGQPSVETQYF
NA,TRBD1,TRBJ2-7,TRBV7-2,TGTACCAGCAGCGGTCGCCGGGACAGGGGGCTCGGCGAGCAGTACTTC,CTSSGRRDRGLGEQYF
many,TRBD2,TRBJ2-7,TRBV7-2,TGTGCCAGCAGCTACCTGGGGGGGGAGCAGTACTTC,CASSYLGGEQYF
NA,NA,TRBJ1-1,TRBV6-1,TGTGCCAGCAGTGAGTTGGGGGCGAACACTGAAGCTTTCTTT,CASSELGANTEAFF
NA,NA,TRBJ2-7,TRBV27,TGTGCCAGCAGTAGTCGACAGTGGAATGCCTACGAGCAGTACTTC,CASSSRQWNAYEQYF
few,TRBD2,TRBJ2-5,TRBV20-1,TGCAGTGCCCCCCCATGGCCTAGCGGCGGGGAGACCCAGTACTTC,CSAPPWPSGGETQYF
NA,NA,TRBJ1-1,TRBV7-9,TGTGCCAGCAGCGGCCAACCGGGACCAATCCGGGGAAACACTGAAGCTTTCTTT,CASSGQPGPIRGNTEAFF
NA,TRBD1,TRBJ2-1,TRBV7-8,TGTGCCAGCTGGGGACAGCCCAGCTCCTACAATGAGCAGTTCTTC,CASWGQPSSYNEQFF
NA,NA,TRBJ1-1,TRBV24-1,TGTGCCACCAGTGATCATCGACAGGTCGAAGCTTTCTTT,CATSDHRQVEAFF
NA,TRBD2,TRBJ2-1,TRBV7-9,TGTGCCAGCAGCTTAGGAACAGCGGGGGGCTGGATTGATGAGCAGTTCTTC,CASSLGTAGGWIDEQFF
NA,NA,TRBJ2-4,TRBV7-5,NA,CISVSEAPRAKNIQYF
NA,TRBD2,TRBJ2-1,TRBV6-5,TGTGCCAGCAGTTACTGGCTAGCGGAATCCTACAATGAGCAGTTCTTC,CASSYWLAESYNEQFF
NA,NA,TRBJ1-2,TRBV25-1,TGTGCCAGCAGTGCAGGGATTGGCTACACCTTC,CASSAGIGYTF
many,TRBD1,TRBJ2-2,TRBV7-8,TGTGCCAGCAGCAAAGCAGGGGGTAACACCGGGGAGCTGTTTTTT,CASSKAGGNTGELFF
few,TRBD2,TRBJ2-4,TRBV2,TGTGCCAGCAGTGAAAAGGGCGGGGGACACATTCAGTACTTC,CASSEKGGGHIQYF
NA,TRBD2,TRBJ2-2,TRBV4-2,TGTGCCAGCAGCCAAGATACAACTAGCGGGGGTTGGATCGGGGAGCTGTTTTTT,CASSQDTTSGGWIGELFF
NA,TRBD1,TRBJ1-1,TRBV6-5,TGTGCCAGCAGATACAGGGGGCTGGAATGGTTAACTGAAGCTTTCTTT,CASRYRGLEWLTEAFF
NA,TRBD1,TRBJ1-6,TRBV7-2,TGTGCCAGCAGCCCGACAGGGGGAGGGGCCCTCCACTTT,CASSPTGGGALHF
many,TRBD1,TRBJ2-7,TRBV19,TGTGCCAGTAGTTCCGGGACAGGCTACGAGCAGTACTTC,CASSSGTGYEQYF
NA,NA,TRBJ2-1,TRBV6-1,TGTGCCAGCAGTGAAAGCATAAGCTCCTGCAATGAGCAGTTCTTC,CASSESISSCNEQFF
many,NA,TRBJ1-6,TRBV6-5,TGTGCCAGCACCCCAGGGACGGGATTGGGATCACCCCTCCACTTT,CASTPGTGLGSPLHF
many,TRBD2,TRBJ2-1,TRBV7-8,TGTGCCAGCAGCTCTGGACTAGCGGGGGTTTTCTGGGATGAGCAGTTCTTC,CASSSGLAGVFWDEQFF